This entry lists 7 T cell receptor beta chains sequenced from one sample in a study of PD-L1 blockade in urothelial cancer. The sample's time point: peripheral blood 6 weeks after treatment start. TCRdb keeps only in-frame clones here, not all; method: immunoSEQ multiplex PCR. This table has around 110,000 clones, approximately 90% appearing once. The material sequenced was PBMCs, taken around atezolizumab (anti-PD-L1) treatment. These TCRs come from a man in his sixties with urothelial cancer.

V is TRBV9 and J is TRBJ2-2, with a weak D call TRBD2 (6 bases). V was trimmed by 0 bases and J by 4 bases, leaving 16 bases between them. The CDR3 covers 17 residues. Germline V CDR1 and CDR2: SGDLS, YYNGEE. The DNA for the CDR3 is TGTGCCAGCAGCGTAGTGGGTCGTCTAGCGAGCACCGGGGAGCTGTTTTTT. Translating it yields CASSVVGRLASTGELFF.

This sequence joins TRBV6-1 and TRBJ1-1; 8 nucleotides align to TRBD1. Germline V gene sequence: CDR1 MNHNS, CDR2 SASEGT. V lost 4 bases to trimming and J lost 0 bases; unmatched junction nucleotides: 4. There are 15 residues in the CDR3. The CDR3 spells CASSGNRGVNTEAFF. CDR3 nucleotides: TGTGCCAGCAGTGGGAACAGGGGGGTGAACACTGAAGCTTTCTTT.

The chain has TRBV6-5 and TRBJ1-5, with TRBD1 matching over 10 bases. With 6 bases clipped from V and 7 bases from J, the junction kept 6 bases outside the gene matches. The CDR3 is 14 amino acids. Germline CDR1 MNHEY, CDR2 SVGAGI. This CDR3 reads CASRRQGAGQPQHF. The DNA of the CDR3 is TGTGCCAGCAGGAGACAGGGGGCAGGACAGCCCCAGCATTTT.

The chain uses TRBV6-1 and TRBJ1-3; 9 bases are a match to TRBD1. The CDR3 contains 12 residues. V gave up 0 bases and J gave up 14 bases; unmatched junction bases: 2. Germline V gives CDR1 MNHNS, CDR2 SASEGT. The CDR3 DNA reads as TGTGCCAGCAGTGAAGCGGACAGGGGAGTATATTTT. It yields the protein CASSEADRGVYF.

V usage is TRBV5-6 and J usage is TRBJ1-2; D possibly corresponds to TRBD1 (5 bases). Per the germline V gene, CDR1 is SGHDT and CDR2 is YYEEEE. V lost 4 bases and J lost 7, with 23 bases in between. This CDR3 comprises 16 residues. CDR3 sequence reads: CASSPITRQGGGGYTF. CDR3 in DNA: TGTGCCAGCAGCCCAATCACTCGCCAGGGAGGAGGTGGCTACACCTTC.

J is TRBJ2-3 and V is TRBV10-3, with 9 bases lining up with TRBD2. Germline-derived CDR1 and CDR2 are ENHRY and SYGVKD. Trimming took 6 bases from V and 8 from J; bases not matched to a gene: 9. The CDR3 has 14 amino acids. CDR3 bases: TGTGCCATCAGAGCGATAGCGGGAGAGGGTACGCAGTATTTT. Amino acids: CAIRAIAGEGTQYF.

The chain couples TRBV9 to TRBJ1-4; D is unclear. The V gene's germline CDR1 is SGDLS and CDR2 YYNGEE. Trimming removed 3 bases at V and 8 bases at J, with 17 bases between. This CDR3 is 15 amino acids long. The CDR3 protein is CASSAPGLGGEKLFF. In nucleotides, the CDR3 is TGTGCCAGCAGCGCCCCGGGTCTAGGAGGGGAAAAACTGTTTTTT. Complete variable domain (other parts from reference TRBV9 and TRBJ1-4): DSGVTQTPKHLITATGQRVTLRCSPRSGDLSVYWYQQSLDQGLQFLIQYYNGEERAKGNILERFSAQQFPDLHSELNLSSLELGDSALYFCASSAPGLGGEKLFFGSGTQLSVL.